This T cell receptor (beta chain) was obtained from a study of blood T cell repertoires in COVID-19. Participants had their cohort set by participant-reported clinical history. TCRdb's copy holds only in-frame clones and misses some; the assay was immunoSEQ multiplex PCR. The data show under 300,000 clones, approximately 86% seen once. The V end was cut by 0 bases, the J end by 7 bases, with 6 bases between. CDR1 and CDR2 from the germline V gene are LGHDT and YNNKEL (reference sequence). This CDR3 has 13 amino acids. The V and J genes are TRBV3-1 (or the pseudogene TRBV3-2) and TRBJ2-2, with a tentative D call TRBD2 (5 bases). This clonotype was sampled from a woman in her thirties with acute COVID-19. Specimen: PBMCs or T cells enriched from blood (not recorded which). CDR3 residues: CASSQDRGGELFF. CDR3 bases: TGTGCCAGCAGCCAAGATCGGGGCGGGGAGCTGTTTTTT.